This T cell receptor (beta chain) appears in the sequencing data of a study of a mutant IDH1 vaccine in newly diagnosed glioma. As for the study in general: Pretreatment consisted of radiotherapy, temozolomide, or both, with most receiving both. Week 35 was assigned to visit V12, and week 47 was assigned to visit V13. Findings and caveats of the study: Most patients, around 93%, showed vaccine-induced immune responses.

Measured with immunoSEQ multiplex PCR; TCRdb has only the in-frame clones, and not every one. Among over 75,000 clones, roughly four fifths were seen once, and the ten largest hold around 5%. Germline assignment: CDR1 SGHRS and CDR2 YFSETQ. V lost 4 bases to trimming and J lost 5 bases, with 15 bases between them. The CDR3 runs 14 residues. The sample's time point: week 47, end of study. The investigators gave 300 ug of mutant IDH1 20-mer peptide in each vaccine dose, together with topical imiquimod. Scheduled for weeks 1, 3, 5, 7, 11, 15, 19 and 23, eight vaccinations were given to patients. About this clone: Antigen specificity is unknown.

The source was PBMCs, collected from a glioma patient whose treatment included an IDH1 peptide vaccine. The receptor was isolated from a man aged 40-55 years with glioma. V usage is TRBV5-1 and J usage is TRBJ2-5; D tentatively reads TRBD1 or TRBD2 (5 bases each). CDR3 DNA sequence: TGCGCCAGCAGCAGAGGGGCCGGGGTCGAGACCCAGTACTTC. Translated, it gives CASSRGAGVETQYF.